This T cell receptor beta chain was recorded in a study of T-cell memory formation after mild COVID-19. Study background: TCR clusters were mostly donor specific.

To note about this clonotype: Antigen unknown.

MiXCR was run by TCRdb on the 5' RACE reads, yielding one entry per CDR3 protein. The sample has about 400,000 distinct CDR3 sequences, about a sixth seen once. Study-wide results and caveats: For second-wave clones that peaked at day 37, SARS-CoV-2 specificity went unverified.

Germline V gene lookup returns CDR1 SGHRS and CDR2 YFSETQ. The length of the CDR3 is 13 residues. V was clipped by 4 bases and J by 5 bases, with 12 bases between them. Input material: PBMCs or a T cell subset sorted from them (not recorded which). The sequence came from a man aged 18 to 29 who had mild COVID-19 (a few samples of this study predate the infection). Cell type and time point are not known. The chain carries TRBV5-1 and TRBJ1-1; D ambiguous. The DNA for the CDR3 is TGCGCCAGCAGCCCCCGGTCCAAAACTGAAGCTTTCTTT. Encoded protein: CASSPRSKTEAFF.